The sequence of this T cell receptor (beta chain) was determined in a study of cytomegalovirus exposure and HLA in healthy donors (dated by TCRdb to between 2016 and 2019). Looking at the study overall: According to a later analysis, one platform produced both the roughly 120 validation repertoires and the 550 to 800 repertoires of the first cohort. The study was designed to test whether signatures of past pathogen exposure could be identified by cataloging public T cell receptors. A separate validation cohort of 100 to 150 different subjects was used in addition to the roughly 670-subject first cohort. The study combined high-throughput TCR immunosequencing, statistical association of individual TCRs with disease status, and machine learning to predict cytomegalovirus infection status. What the research found in general, with its limitations: According to the authors, the approach could potentially be generalized to other disease states and immunological phenotypes. The classifier was reported to diagnose cytomegalovirus status with high specificity and sensitivity in both the original and validation cohorts. Three of the identified cytomegalovirus-associated TCR beta chains were confirmed in vitro to be specific for cytomegalovirus antigens. Most TCR sequences were observed very rarely across donors, whereas some public TCRs were present in many individuals. A later analysis lacked HLA typing for the validation cohort, so it scored co-occurrence in that cohort across all 130 or so repertoires. The study listed 164 TCR beta chains as associated with cytomegalovirus. In a later analysis, TCRs clustered in the first cohort were found to also tend to co-occur in the roughly 130 validation repertoires, with 94% of cluster scores above 0.

The donors were included in the validation cohort of roughly 130 subjects, a group kept apart from the roughly 700-subject first cohort. Receptors were amplified or captured by the immunoSEQ multiplex PCR assay. Per the original workflow: A statistical classification framework was built for diagnosing cytomegalovirus status from the catalog of TCR beta chain sequences. TCRdb took over this immuneACCESS table, retaining in-frame rearrangements with V and J assigned. Such tables are incomplete; in checked studies, under half of the missing clones stem from an unresolved V gene, and the remainder is unexplained. V, J and clone size derive from that table, while D and trimming were established from the DNA sequence. The sample contains 50,000 to 80,000 clones, roughly 94% of them found a single time. The ten largest account for 5.5% to 7.5% of the sample. Worth noting for this clone: Which antigen it targets is not known. The sample holds no much larger clone one base away, and base qualities are not on file.

Sequences SGHAT (CDR1) and FQDESV (CDR2) are obtained from the germline V gene (reference sequence). The CDR3 runs 13 residues from the cysteine to the phenylalanine. Only the CDR3 DNA is retained, 39 bases long and in frame from the first base. V is reduced by 5 bases and J by 1 base, leaving a spacing of 9 bases between them. The sequence links TRBV11-1 to TRBJ2-7; the D gene is unclear. The sequence came from a woman under 30 in good health and CMV-seropositive. The source material was PBMCs. For the CDR3, the sequence is CASSPEISYEQYF. The nucleotide sequence reads as follows: TGTGCCAGCAGCCCGGAGATATCCTACGAGCAGTACTTC.